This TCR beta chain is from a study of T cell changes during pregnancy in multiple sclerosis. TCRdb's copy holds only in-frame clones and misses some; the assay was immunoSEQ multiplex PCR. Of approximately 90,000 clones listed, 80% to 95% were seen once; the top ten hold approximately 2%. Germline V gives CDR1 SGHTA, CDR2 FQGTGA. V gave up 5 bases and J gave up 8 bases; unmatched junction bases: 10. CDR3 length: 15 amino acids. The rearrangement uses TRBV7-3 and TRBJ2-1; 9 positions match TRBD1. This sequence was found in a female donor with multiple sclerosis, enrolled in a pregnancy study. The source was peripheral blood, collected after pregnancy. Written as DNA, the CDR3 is TGTGCCAGCAGCCCAGGGACAGGGAGGAGCGATGAGCAGTTCTTC. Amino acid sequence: CASSPGTGRSDEQFF.